This T cell receptor beta chain was identified during a study of vaccination and CD4 T cells after COVID-19. Germline CDR1 is MGHDK and CDR2 is SYGVNS. This CDR3 spans 14 amino acids. V shed 3 bases and J 4 bases; nucleotides not matched to a gene: 5. With the Oncomine TCR Beta short-read assay, DNA from cultured CD4+ T cells was sequenced. Once CD4+ T cells had been cultured, genomic DNA was extracted from them. TCRdb reprocessed the PCR reads via MiXCR and lists one record per CDR3 protein. The sample includes more than 20,000 distinct CDR3 sequences, 66% of them seen just once. Comment on this clonotype: The antigen is unknown.

The treatment: approximately nine-day PBMC culture with coronavirus spike peptide pools or control peptides (ViraFEST assay). The specimen sequenced was CD4+ T cells from blood, cultured in vitro. The clonotype originates from a human donor who had recovered from COVID-19. V gene TRBV25-1 combines with J gene TRBJ1-2; 7 nucleotides align to TRBD1. CDR3 region: CASSDRDSFYGYTF. The CDR3 nucleotides are TGTGCCAGCAGTGACCGGGACAGCTTCTATGGCTACACCTTC.